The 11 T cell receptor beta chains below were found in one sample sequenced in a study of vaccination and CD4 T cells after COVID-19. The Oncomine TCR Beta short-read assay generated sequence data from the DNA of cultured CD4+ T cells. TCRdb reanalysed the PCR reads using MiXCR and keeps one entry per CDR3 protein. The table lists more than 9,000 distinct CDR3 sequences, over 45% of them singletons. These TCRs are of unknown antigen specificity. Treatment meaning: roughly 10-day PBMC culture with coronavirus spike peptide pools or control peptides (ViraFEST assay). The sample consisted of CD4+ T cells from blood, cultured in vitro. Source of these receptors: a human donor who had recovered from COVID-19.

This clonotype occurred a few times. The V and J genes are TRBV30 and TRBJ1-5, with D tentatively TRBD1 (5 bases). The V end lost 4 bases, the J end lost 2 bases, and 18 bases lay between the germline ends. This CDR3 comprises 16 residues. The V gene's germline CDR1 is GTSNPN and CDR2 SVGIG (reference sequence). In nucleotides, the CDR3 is TGTGCCTGGAACCGTCAGGGAAGGGTCGGCAATCAGCCCCAGCATTTT. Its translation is CAWNRQGRVGNQPQHF.

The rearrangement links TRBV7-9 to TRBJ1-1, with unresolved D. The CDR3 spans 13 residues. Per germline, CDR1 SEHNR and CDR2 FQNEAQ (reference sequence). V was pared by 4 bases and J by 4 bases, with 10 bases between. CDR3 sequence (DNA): TGTGCCAGCAGCTCTCAGGAGGGCACTGAAGCTTTCTTT. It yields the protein CASSSQEGTEAFF.

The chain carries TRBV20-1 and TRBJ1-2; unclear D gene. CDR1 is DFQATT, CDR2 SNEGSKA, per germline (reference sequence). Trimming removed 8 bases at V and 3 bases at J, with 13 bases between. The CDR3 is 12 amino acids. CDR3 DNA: TGCAGTTCGACAAGGGTCGACTATGGCTACACCTTC. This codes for CSSTRVDYGYTF.

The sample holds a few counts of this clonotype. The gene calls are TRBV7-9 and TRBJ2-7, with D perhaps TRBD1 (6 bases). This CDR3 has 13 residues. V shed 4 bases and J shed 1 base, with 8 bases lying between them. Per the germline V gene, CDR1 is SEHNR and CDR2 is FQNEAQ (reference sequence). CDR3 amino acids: CASSSQGSYEQYF. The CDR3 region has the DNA TGTGCCAGCAGCTCGCAGGGGTCCTACGAGCAGTACTTC.

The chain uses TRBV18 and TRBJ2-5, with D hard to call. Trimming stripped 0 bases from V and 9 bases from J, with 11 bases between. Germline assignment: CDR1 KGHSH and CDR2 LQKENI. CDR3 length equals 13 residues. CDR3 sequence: CASSPPDYSSQYF. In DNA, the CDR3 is TGTGCCAGCTCACCACCGGATTACAGTTCCCAGTACTTC.

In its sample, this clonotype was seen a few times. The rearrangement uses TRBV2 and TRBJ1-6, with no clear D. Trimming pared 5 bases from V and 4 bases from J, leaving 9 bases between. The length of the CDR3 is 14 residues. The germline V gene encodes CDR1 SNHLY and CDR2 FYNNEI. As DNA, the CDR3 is TGTGCCAGCAGTTTGACACCTTATAATTCACCCCTCCACTTT. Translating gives CASSLTPYNSPLHF.

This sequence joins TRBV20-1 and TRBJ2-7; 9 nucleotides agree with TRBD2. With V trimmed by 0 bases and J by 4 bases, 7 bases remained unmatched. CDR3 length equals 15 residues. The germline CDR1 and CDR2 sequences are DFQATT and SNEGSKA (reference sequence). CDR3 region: CSARDLLAGEYEQYF. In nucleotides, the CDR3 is TGCAGTGCTAGAGATCTGTTAGCGGGAGAATACGAGCAGTACTTC.

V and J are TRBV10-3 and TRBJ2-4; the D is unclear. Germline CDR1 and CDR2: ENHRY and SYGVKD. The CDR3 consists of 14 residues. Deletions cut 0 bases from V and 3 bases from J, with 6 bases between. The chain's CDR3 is CAISESLGKNIQYF. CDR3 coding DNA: TGTGCCATCAGTGAGTCTTTGGGCAAAAACATTCAGTACTTC.

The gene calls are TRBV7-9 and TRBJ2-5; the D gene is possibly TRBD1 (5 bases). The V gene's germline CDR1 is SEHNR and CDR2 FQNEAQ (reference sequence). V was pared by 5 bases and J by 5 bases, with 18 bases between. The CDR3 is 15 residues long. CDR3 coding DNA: TGTGCCAGCAGCCCAAAAGTCAGGGTGGGCGAGACCCAGTACTTC. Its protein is CASSPKVRVGETQYF.

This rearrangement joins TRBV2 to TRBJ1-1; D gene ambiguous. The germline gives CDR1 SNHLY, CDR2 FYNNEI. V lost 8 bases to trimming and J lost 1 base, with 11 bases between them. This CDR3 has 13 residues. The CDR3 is CASGRNWNTEAFF. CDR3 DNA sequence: TGTGCCAGCGGGCGAAACTGGAACACTGAAGCTTTCTTT.

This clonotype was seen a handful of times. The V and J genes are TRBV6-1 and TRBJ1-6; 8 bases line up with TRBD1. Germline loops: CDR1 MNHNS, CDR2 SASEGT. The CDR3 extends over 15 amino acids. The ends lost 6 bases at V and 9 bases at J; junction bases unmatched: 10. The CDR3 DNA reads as TGTGCCAGCAGCCCCCGACAGGGGCTGAGTTCACCCCTCCACTTT. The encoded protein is CASSPRQGLSSPLHF.